This TCR beta chain comes out of a study of OX40 agonist ivuxolimab in advanced cancers. Profiled with immunoSEQ multiplex PCR; TCRdb holds only in-frame clones, not every one. The table shows about 61,000 clones, with approximately 86% occurring only once. The receptor was derived from an adult with an advanced solid tumor such as melanoma, head and neck, liver or kidney cancer. The sample here was CD4+ or CD8+ T cells sorted from blood, taken in a trial of the OX40 agonist ivuxolimab.

The CDR3 protein is CASSGGSFWETQYF. Written as DNA, the CDR3 is TGTGCCAGCAGTGGCGGGAGTTTCTGGGAGACCCAGTACTTC. The chain recombines TRBV27 with TRBJ2-5, with 7 bases fitting TRBD2. The germline CDR1 and CDR2 sequences are MNHEY and SMNVEV (reference sequence). The CDR3 covers 14 residues. Germline trimming cut 5 bases from V and 5 bases from J; bases unmatched to any gene: 8.